This section outlines one TCR beta chain sequence together with its context. What it binds is not known. The sample comes from a study of a mutant IDH1 vaccine in newly diagnosed glioma. Study background: Previous care, which was radiotherapy, temozolomide, or both, most often involved both.

Clones were read by immunoSEQ multiplex PCR, and TCRdb kept only the in-frame ones, dropping some. The sample holds about 55,000 clones, around 80% seen once. V trimming: 8 bases; J trimming: 4 bases; junction bases outside the gene matches: 8. CDR1 and CDR2 from the germline V gene are GTSNPN and SVGIG (reference sequence). This CDR3 has 14 amino acids. Regarding time point: week 23, last vaccination. Topical imiquimod was applied with each vaccine dose, which held 300 ug of mutant IDH1 20-mer peptide. Sequenced material: PBMCs, taken from a glioma patient whose treatment included an IDH1 peptide vaccine. The V call is TRBV30, the J call TRBJ2-3; 11 positions agree with TRBD1. This clonotype was obtained from a middle-aged man with glioma. The CDR3 DNA reads TGTGCCGGGAATCCGGGACAGGGGGCAGATACGCAGTATTTT. Encoded protein: CAGNPGQGADTQYF.